This T cell receptor beta chain stems from a study of shared clonotypes between healthy human individuals. The deep-level immunoSEQ assay was used. Data came from immunoSEQ multiplex PCR; TCRdb stores just in-frame clones and leaves some out. The table includes over 2 million clones, less than 95% detected once. The CDR3 covers 15 residues. The germline V gene encodes CDR1 SEHNR and CDR2 FQNEAQ (reference sequence). Trimming cost V 5 bases and J 3 bases, with 16 bases left between them. Naive CD8 cells, CD45RO-negative and positively selected for CCR7, excluded terminally differentiated effector memory CD45RA+ cells.

V is TRBV7-9 and J is TRBJ1-1, with a possible D match to TRBD1 (5 bases). This receptor was identified in a man aged 18 to 29 in good health. Material for sequencing was naive CD8+ T cells sorted from blood. The CDR3 reads CASSPTGVGHTEAFF. CDR3 coding DNA: TGTGCCAGCAGCCCGACGGGGGTTGGCCACACTGAAGCTTTCTTT.